The rows below give T cell receptor beta chains drawn from one sample of a study of shared clonotypes between healthy human individuals. Only in-frame clones appear in the TCRdb table, and some are missing; sequencing was by immunoSEQ multiplex PCR. The sample yields about 2 million clones, about 95% seen once. Material: naive CD8+ T cells sorted from blood. These receptors all come from a man in his late teens or twenties in good health. Each CDR3 is given with its conserved first and last residue. Each record gives: CDR3 DNA, CDR3 protein, V gene, clone size, D gene, J gene. D genes are given only for firm matches. Rows may omit the clone size; those that give it use once, few, many or a size class.

cdr3_nt: TGTGCCAGTAGTTCGGACAACTACGAGCAGTACTTC
cdr3_aa: CASSSDNYEQYF
v_call: TRBV19
clone_size: NA
d_call: NA
j_call: TRBJ2-7

cdr3_nt: TGTGCCAGCAGTTTGTATAGCGGAGACTACAATGAGCAGTTCTTC
cdr3_aa: CASSLYSGDYNEQFF
v_call: TRBV27
clone_size: NA
d_call: NA
j_call: TRBJ2-1

cdr3_nt: TGTGCCAGCAGCCCCCGAGGAGAGTACAGAGAGACCCAGTACTTC
cdr3_aa: CASSPRGEYRETQYF
v_call: TRBV9
clone_size: NA
d_call: NA
j_call: TRBJ2-5

cdr3_nt: TGTGCCAGCAGCTTTGGGGGGGCCGAAGAGACCCAGTACTTC
cdr3_aa: CASSFGGAEETQYF
v_call: TRBV7-6
clone_size: NA
d_call: NA
j_call: TRBJ2-5

cdr3_nt: TGTGCCAGCCGAGAGGGACCTCTGAGCTCCTACGAGCAGTACTTC
cdr3_aa: CASREGPLSSYEQYF
v_call: TRBV28
clone_size: NA
d_call: NA
j_call: TRBJ2-7

cdr3_nt: TGTGCCAGCAGCTTAGACCCCCCCTGGGGGGGGGCTGCGGGAAACTCCTACGAGCAGTACTTC
cdr3_aa: CASSLDPPWGGAAGNSYEQYF
v_call: TRBV13
clone_size: NA
d_call: NA
j_call: TRBJ2-7

cdr3_nt: TGTGCCACTCTCGTGGGTAGCGGGGACTCCTACAATGAGCAGTTCTTC
cdr3_aa: CATLVGSGDSYNEQFF
v_call: TRBV10-3
clone_size: NA
d_call: TRBD2
j_call: TRBJ2-1

cdr3_nt: TGCGCCAGCAGCTTGGGGGACAGGGCGGGCGAGCAGTACTTC
cdr3_aa: CASSLGDRAGEQYF
v_call: TRBV5-1
clone_size: NA
d_call: TRBD1
j_call: TRBJ2-7

cdr3_nt: TGTGCCAGCAGTTTATTAGTGTCCAGCGGCACTGAAGCTTTCTTT
cdr3_aa: CASSLLVSSGTEAFF
v_call: TRBV27
clone_size: NA
d_call: NA
j_call: TRBJ1-1

cdr3_nt: TGTGCCAGCAGCTTCCAAAGTTCGGAGGAAAAACTGTTTTTT
cdr3_aa: CASSFQSSEEKLFF
v_call: TRBV7-9
clone_size: NA
d_call: NA
j_call: TRBJ1-4

cdr3_nt: TGTGCCAGCAGCTTAGGACGGGAGGGTAACTACAATGAGCAGTTCTTC
cdr3_aa: CASSLGREGNYNEQFF
v_call: TRBV7-6
clone_size: once
d_call: TRBD2
j_call: TRBJ2-1

cdr3_nt: TGTGCCAGCAGTTACTCGGGACTCTCCTACAATGAGCAGTTCTTC
cdr3_aa: CASSYSGLSYNEQFF
v_call: TRBV6-5
clone_size: NA
d_call: NA
j_call: TRBJ2-1

cdr3_nt: TGTGCCAGCAGTTTAATGCTAGCGGGGGAGCAGTATTTT
cdr3_aa: CASSLMLAGEQYF
v_call: TRBV27
clone_size: NA
d_call: TRBD2
j_call: TRBJ2-3

cdr3_nt: TGTGCCAGCAGTCGGGTTTATGGGGACTATGGCTACACCTTC
cdr3_aa: CASSRVYGDYGYTF
v_call: TRBV6-4
clone_size: NA
d_call: NA
j_call: TRBJ1-2

cdr3_nt: TGTGCCAGTAGTATGGGGACAGGGGACACCGGGGAGCTGTTTTTT
cdr3_aa: CASSMGTGDTGELFF
v_call: TRBV19
clone_size: NA
d_call: TRBD1
j_call: TRBJ2-2

cdr3_nt: TGTGCCAGCAGCTTAGATTCGGTCACCTCAACTACAGATACGCAGTATTTT
cdr3_aa: CASSLDSVTSTTDTQYF
v_call: TRBV11-2
clone_size: once
d_call: NA
j_call: TRBJ2-3

cdr3_nt: TGTGCCAGCAGCCAGGTTTTGGGGGGGGCCGACGAGCAGTACTTC
cdr3_aa: CASSQVLGGADEQYF
v_call: TRBV14
clone_size: NA
d_call: NA
j_call: TRBJ2-7

cdr3_nt: TGCGCCAGCAGCCTACCGTACGGGGGAACAGGAAACACCATATATTTT
cdr3_aa: CASSLPYGGTGNTIYF
v_call: TRBV4-1
clone_size: NA
d_call: NA
j_call: TRBJ1-3